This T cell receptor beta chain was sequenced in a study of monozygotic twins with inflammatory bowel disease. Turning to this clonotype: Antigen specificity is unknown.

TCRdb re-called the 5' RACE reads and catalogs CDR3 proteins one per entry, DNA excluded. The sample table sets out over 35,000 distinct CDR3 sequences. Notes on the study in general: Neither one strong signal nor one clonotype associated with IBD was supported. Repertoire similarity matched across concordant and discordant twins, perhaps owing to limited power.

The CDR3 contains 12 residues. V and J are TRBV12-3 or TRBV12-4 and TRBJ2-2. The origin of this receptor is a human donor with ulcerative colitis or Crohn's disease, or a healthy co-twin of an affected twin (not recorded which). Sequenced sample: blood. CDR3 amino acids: CASRPGAGELFF.